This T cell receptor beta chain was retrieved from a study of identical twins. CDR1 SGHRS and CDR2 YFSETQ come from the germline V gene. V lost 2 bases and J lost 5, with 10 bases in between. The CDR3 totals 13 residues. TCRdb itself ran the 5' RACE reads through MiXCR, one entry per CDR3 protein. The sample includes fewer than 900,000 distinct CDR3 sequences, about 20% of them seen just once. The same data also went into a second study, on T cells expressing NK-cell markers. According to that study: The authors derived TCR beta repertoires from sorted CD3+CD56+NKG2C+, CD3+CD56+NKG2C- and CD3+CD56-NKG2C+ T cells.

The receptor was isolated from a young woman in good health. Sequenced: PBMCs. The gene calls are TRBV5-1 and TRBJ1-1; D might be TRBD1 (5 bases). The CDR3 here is CASSFGDGTEAFF. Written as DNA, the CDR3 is TGCGCCAGCAGCTTCGGGGACGGGACTGAAGCTTTCTTT.